A single sample gave rise to the 21 T cell receptor beta chains below, sequenced in a study of blood T cell repertoires in COVID-19. Some clones are missing from TCRdb's copy, which holds only in-frame ones; the method was immunoSEQ multiplex PCR. The data contain around 95,000 clones, about nine tenths of them seen just once; the ten biggest clones take up 2% to 2.5%. The sequencing input was peripheral blood. The receptors were gathered from a man aged 45 to 65 with active COVID-19.

The chain combines TRBV27 with TRBJ2-2; a possible D gene is TRBD2 (6 bases). V lost 2 bases to trimming and J lost 6 bases, with 10 bases between them. The CDR3 covers 14 residues. Germline V gene lookup returns CDR1 MNHEY and CDR2 SMNVEV (reference sequence). This CDR3 reads CASSLTREAGELFF. CDR3 sequence (DNA): TGTGCCAGCAGTTTAACCAGGGAGGCCGGGGAGCTGTTTTTT.

The chain combines TRBV5-1 with TRBJ2-5, with D possibly being TRBD2 (6 bases). The CDR3 is 14 amino acids. Germline V gene lookup returns CDR1 SGHRS and CDR2 YFSETQ. With 5 bases removed from V and 2 bases from J, the gap between germline ends came to 13 bases. Here the CDR3 DNA reads TGCGCCAGCAGAACCGGGACTCGACAAGAGACCCAGTACTTC. It yields the protein CASRTGTRQETQYF.

V and J are TRBV2 and TRBJ2-3; tentatively, D is TRBD1 (6 bases). V lost 5 bases to trimming and J lost 0 bases, with 9 bases between them. The germline V gene has CDR1 SNHLY and CDR2 FYNNEI. The CDR3 contains 14 residues. The CDR3 DNA is TGTGCCAGCAGTCGACAGGTCAGCACAGATACGCAGTATTTT. Its protein is CASSRQVSTDTQYF.

This chain's CDR3 is CASSGAGFGSNQPQHF. DNA for the CDR3: TGTGCCAGCAGCGGGGCAGGGTTTGGCAGCAATCAGCCCCAGCATTTT. V is TRBV5-5 and J is TRBJ1-5; D is perhaps TRBD1 (5 bases). Germline V gene sequence: CDR1 SGHKS, CDR2 YYEKEE (reference sequence). The CDR3 contains 16 residues. Trimming took off 4 bases at V and 1 base at J, with 15 bases between the two ends.

This sequence joins TRBV21-1 and TRBJ2-7; the table gives TRBD2 as D, unverified against the DNA. TRBV21-1 constitutes a pseudogene. The CDR3 has 15 amino acids. The CDR3 loop is CASSKTLRGNYEQYF. The CDR3 bases are TGTGCCAGCAGCAAAACCTTGCGGGGAAACTACGAGCAGTACTTC.

The genes are TRBV27 and TRBJ2-3; D uncertain. This CDR3 contains 13 residues. From germline, CDR1 is MNHEY and CDR2 SMNVEV (reference sequence). The V end lost 2 bases, the J end lost 4 bases, and 7 bases lay between the germline ends. CDR3 DNA: TGTGCCAGCAGTTTACCCCATTCAGATACGCAGTATTTT. Amino acids: CASSLPHSDTQYF.

The rearrangement links TRBV5-5 to TRBJ1-5; D is perhaps TRBD1 (6 bases). The CDR3 is 17 residues long. V was trimmed by 5 bases and J by 7 bases, leaving 25 bases between them. Per germline, CDR1 SGHKS and CDR2 YYEKEE (reference sequence). The CDR3 loop is CASSSEGRGTMTQPQHF. The CDR3 DNA reads as TGTGCCAGCAGTTCCGAGGGTAGGGGGACAATGACCCAGCCCCAGCATTTT. The full variable domain, its missing parts supplied by reference TRBV5-5 and TRBJ1-5, is DAGVTQSPTHLIKTRGQQVTLRCSPISGHKSVSWYQQVLGQGPQFIFQYYEKEERGRGNFPDRFSARQFPNYSSELNVNALLLGDSALYLCASSSEGRGTMTQPQHFGDGTRLSIL.

The rearrangement joins TRBV5-4 to TRBJ2-7, with 8 bases aligning to TRBD1. The CDR3 sequence is 15 residues long. Germline V gives CDR1 SGHNT, CDR2 YYREEE (reference sequence). Losses at the gene ends were 4 bases for V and 4 bases for J; bases not matched to a gene: 10. The CDR3 coding sequence is TGTGCCAGCAGCCTCGGACAGGGCGGAGTTTACGAGCAGTACTTC. It translates to CASSLGQGGVYEQYF.

The sample holds a few counts of this clone. This chain connects TRBV4-1 to TRBJ2-3; unclear D gene. The CDR3 totals 14 residues. Germline V CDR1 and CDR2: MGHRA, YSYEKL. V lost 0 bases and J 7 bases, leaving 11 bases between the germline ends. In DNA, the CDR3 is TGCGCCAGCAGCCAAGATAGCCAACTCAATACGCAGTATTTT. It yields the protein CASSQDSQLNTQYF.

This clone showed up just a few times. The chain employs TRBV6-5 and TRBJ2-5; 11 bases are shared with TRBD2. CDR1 is MNHEY, CDR2 SVGAGI, per germline. This CDR3 has 15 amino acids. The trim removed 7 bases at V and 1 base at J, leaving 5 bases unmatched. The CDR3 sequence: CASKSTSGVQETQYF. For the CDR3, the DNA is TGTGCCAGCAAGTCGACTAGCGGGGTCCAAGAGACCCAGTACTTC.

The chain joins TRBV24-1 to TRBJ1-5; D call uncertain. Trimming took off 2 bases at V and 1 base at J, with 5 bases between the two ends. CDR3 length: 14 amino acids. Germline CDR1 reads KGHDR; CDR2 reads SFDVKD. The CDR3 coding sequence is TGTGCCACCAGTGATTACTTGAGCAATCAGCCCCAGCATTTT. Translation: CATSDYLSNQPQHF.

The chain combines TRBV7-9 with TRBJ1-1; 9 bases match TRBD1. Germline V gives CDR1 SEHNR, CDR2 FQNEAQ (reference sequence). V trimming: 4 bases; J trimming: 3 bases; junction bases outside the gene matches: 6. The CDR3 is 15 residues long. The CDR3 reads CASSWRDRVDTEAFF. For the CDR3, the DNA is TGTGCCAGCAGCTGGCGGGACAGGGTTGACACTGAAGCTTTCTTT.

The rearrangement joins TRBV5-1 to TRBJ1-1; the D gene is possibly TRBD1 (5 bases). V shed 1 base and J shed 4 bases, with 14 bases lying between them. Per the germline V gene, CDR1 is SGHRS and CDR2 is YFSETQ. The CDR3 is made up of 15 amino acids. The CDR3 region has the DNA TGCGCCAGCAGCTTGAATGTAGGGGTGGGCACTGAAGCTTTCTTT. It specifies CASSLNVGVGTEAFF.

The V gene is TRBV14, the J gene TRBJ2-3; D remains unclear. Germline V CDR1 and CDR2: SGHDN, FVKESK. V lost 3 bases, J lost 2 bases, and 12 bases lay in between. This CDR3 is 15 amino acids long. CDR3 loop: CASSHLAGNTDTQYF. DNA for the CDR3: TGTGCCAGCAGCCATTTGGCAGGCAACACAGATACGCAGTATTTT. The full variable domain, rest sourced from reference TRBV14 and TRBJ2-3, is EAGVTQFPSHSVIEKGQTVTLRCDPISGHDNLYWYRRVMGKEIKFLLHFVKESKQDESGMPNNRFLAERTGGTYSTLKVQPAELEDSGVYFCASSHLAGNTDTQYFGPGTRLTVL.

This chain connects TRBV11-2 to TRBJ2-5; D remains unclear. V was shortened by 1 base and J by 1 base, with 7 bases between the two germline ends. This CDR3 region has 14 residues. From germline, CDR1 is SGHAT and CDR2 FQNNGV. This CDR3 is CASSLVAIQETQYF. The CDR3 nucleotides are TGTGCCAGCAGCTTAGTTGCGATCCAAGAGACCCAGTACTTC. The entire variable domain, with the rest obtained from reference TRBV11-2 and TRBJ2-5, is as follows: EAGVAQSPRYKIIEKRQSVAFWCNPISGHATLYWYQQILGQGPKLLIQFQNNGVVDDSQLPKDRFSAERLKGVDSTLKIQPAKLEDSAVYLCASSLVAIQETQYFGPGTRLLVL.

CDR3 loop: CASSPITITGGVTDTQYF. The CDR3 DNA reads as TGTGCCAGCAGCCCGATAACTATTACAGGGGGCGTAACAGATACGCAGTATTTT. The rearrangement joins TRBV27 to TRBJ2-3; TRBD1 aligns across 9 bases. J lost 3 bases, V lost 6 bases, and 16 bases had no gene match. The CDR3 loop spans 18 amino acids. In germline, CDR1 is MNHEY, CDR2 SMNVEV (reference sequence).

The chain recombines TRBV19 with TRBJ2-5; 14 bases map to TRBD2. V dropped 5 bases and J dropped 4; count of bases not matched to a gene: 9. This CDR3 region has 17 residues. Germline-derived CDR1 and CDR2 are LNHDA and SQIVND (reference sequence). CDR3 coding DNA: TGTGCCAGTAGTGATTCGACTAGCGGGGGGGCCCGAGAGACCCAGTACTTC. Residues: CASSDSTSGGARETQYF.

The J gene is TRBJ1-3, the V gene TRBV7-2, with D hard to call. CDR1 SGHTA and CDR2 FQGNSA come from the germline V gene. Deletions cut 1 base from V and 2 bases from J, with 6 bases between. CDR3 length: 14 amino acids. The chain's CDR3 is CASSLGATGNTIYF. CDR3 sequence (DNA): TGTGCCAGCAGCTTAGGGGCGACTGGAAACACCATATATTTT.

This chain links TRBV6-6 with TRBJ2-5; D call uncertain. The CDR3 runs to 17 residues. In germline, CDR1 is MNHNY, CDR2 SVGAGI (reference sequence). Trimming left V 5 bases short and J 3 bases short, with 22 bases between. The CDR3 DNA reads TGTGCCAGCAGTCTCCCTTCGCGGAGTAGAGCAAAAGAGACCCAGTACTTC. This sequence encodes CASSLPSRSRAKETQYF.

This rearrangement joins TRBV4-2 to TRBJ2-1; tentative D call: TRBD1 (5 bases). The CDR3 consists of 16 residues. V lost 0 bases, J lost 4 bases, and 13 bases lay in between. CDR1 and CDR2 from the germline V gene are LGHNA and YNFKEQ. CDR3 in amino acids: CASSQERTGEYNEQFF. The DNA of the CDR3 is TGTGCCAGCAGCCAAGAGAGAACAGGCGAGTACAATGAGCAGTTCTTC.

The genes are TRBV10-3 and TRBJ1-5; D may be TRBD1 (6 bases). CDR1 and CDR2 (germline): ENHRY, SYGVKD. The V end lost 6 bases, the J end lost 6 bases, and 15 bases lay between the germline ends. The CDR3 loop spans 14 amino acids. CDR3 sequence reads: CAISPGTTGQPQHF. For the CDR3, the DNA is TGTGCCATCAGCCCCGGGACAACGGGTCAGCCCCAGCATTTT.